These 23 T cell receptor beta chains share one sample of origin, sequenced in a study of T cell clonality in common variable immunodeficiency. This table comes from immunoSEQ multiplex PCR, and its TCRdb copy is limited to in-frame clones, with some not included. The sample includes about 44,000 clones, none of them occurring once. The sample comprised peripheral blood mononuclear cells. Receptor source: a person between 18 and 69 years old in good health.

This clone showed up many times. The read terminates 3 residues before the CDR3 end, so the remaining end is supplied by the germline J gene. The chain couples TRBV19 to TRBJ2-7; D perhaps matches TRBD1 (5 bases). V dropped 4 bases and J dropped 3 bases, with 13 bases sitting between them. This CDR3 is 14 amino acids long. Germline V gene sequence: CDR1 LNHDA, CDR2 SQIVND (reference sequence). Incomplete CDR3 DNA: TGTGCCAGTAGTACGGGCGCAGGGTTCTACGAG. Protein sequence: CASSTGAGFYE. The full CDR3 is CASSTGAGFYEQYF.

In its sample, this clone was seen many times. From the germline J gene comes the end of the CDR3, since the read stops 3 residues before it. The V and J genes are TRBV29-1 and TRBJ2-5, with 14 bases lining up with TRBD2. This CDR3 comprises 14 residues. V dropped 6 bases and J dropped 7; count of bases not matched to a gene: 7. CDR1 and CDR2 from the germline V gene are SQVTM and ANQGSEA. The covered CDR3 bases are TGCAGCGTCGGGACTAGCGGGGGAACAGGGACC. This translates into CSVGTSGGTGT. The entire CDR3 reads CSVGTSGGTGTQYF.

At least ten counts were recorded for this clone. Coverage ceases 3 residues before the CDR3 finishes, and the germline J gene fills in the end. The chain employs TRBV19 and TRBJ2-7; 10 bases match TRBD1. The J segment lost 5 bases and the V segment lost 5 bases, leaving 12 bases of the junction unmatched. The germline V gene has CDR1 LNHDA and CDR2 SQIVND (reference sequence). The CDR3 spans 16 residues. The CDR3: CASSPVRQTGGNEQYF. The covered CDR3 bases are TGTGCCAGTAGTCCGGTCCGTCAGACAGGGGGCAACGAG.

This clone was seen at least ten times. Sequencing ends 3 residues short of the CDR3 end; the germline J gene provides the rest. J is TRBJ1-4 and V is TRBV11-3; D perhaps matches TRBD1 (5 bases). The V end lost 1 base, the J end lost 10 bases, and 13 bases lay between the germline ends. The CDR3 has 14 amino acids. Germline V gene sequence: CDR1 SGHNT, CDR2 YENEEA. Incomplete CDR3 DNA: TGTGCCAGCAGCTTAGGACAGCACAACGGAAAA. Encoded protein: CASSLGQHNGK. The CDR3 in full is CASSLGQHNGKLFF.

This clone was seen at least ten times. The sequenced fragment ends 3 residues before the CDR3 boundary, so the rest is inferred from the germline J gene. The chain links TRBV29-1 to TRBJ2-1; maybe TRBD2 (5 bases). The V gene's germline CDR1 is SQVTM and CDR2 ANQGSEA. Between the trimmed V and J ends, which lost 1 base and 7 bases, there was a span of 11 bases. This CDR3 comprises 13 residues. The CDR3 bases that were read are TGCAGCGTTGAAGTACTAGATCGGAATGAG. It specifies CSVEVLDRNE. The full CDR3 protein is CSVEVLDRNEQFF.

This clone was seen many times. The CDR3 end lies 3 residues beyond the end of the read and is filled in from the germline J gene. This chain joins TRBV15 and TRBJ1-1; D possibly corresponds to TRBD1 (5 bases). The CDR3 has 15 residues. V lost 0 bases and J 5 bases, leaving 13 bases between the germline ends. The V gene's germline CDR1 is LNHNV and CDR2 YYDKDF (reference sequence). CDR3 bases read: TGTGCCACCAGCAGAGATCCCCACGAGGGGACTGAA. Protein product: CATSRDPHEGTE. The entire CDR3 protein reads CATSRDPHEGTEAFF.

Many counts were recorded for this clone. The CDR3 end is not reached by the read, which stops 3 residues before it; the germline J gene fills it in. This chain connects TRBV19 to TRBJ1-1; D may be TRBD1 (6 bases). CDR3 length: 13 amino acids. Germline V lookup: CDR1 LNHDA, CDR2 SQIVND (reference sequence). The V end was cut by 4 bases, the J end by 5 bases, with 11 bases between. The CDR3 region is CASSTRGGTEAFF. CDR3 bases read: TGTGCCAGTAGTACCAGGGGTGGGACTGAA.

This clone was detected many times. The CDR3 extends 3 residues past the end of the read, so its final part is completed from the germline J gene. This rearrangement joins TRBV7-2 to TRBJ1-1; tentatively, D is TRBD1 (5 bases). The CDR3 spans 12 residues. CDR1 is SGHTA, CDR2 FQGNSA, per germline. The CDR3 sequence: CASSPIQGLAFF. CDR3 DNA (partial): TGTGCCAGCAGCCCGATCCAGGGTCTG.

This clone was observed many times. CDR3 DNA, as far as it was read: TGTGCCAGCAGTTGTGACAGGGTCTTCACTGAA. Translated, it gives CASSCDRVFTE. The CDR3 in its entirety is CASSCDRVFTEAFF. The chain uses TRBV28 and TRBJ1-1; TRBD1 matches 7 bases. The read terminates 3 residues ahead of where the CDR3 ends, so the germline J gene completes it. The CDR3 is made up of 14 amino acids. Trimming at V came to 4 bases and at J to 4 bases, leaving 6 bases not matched to a gene. Germline CDR1 and CDR2: MDHEN and SYDVKM.

This clone appeared many times. The read finishes 3 residues shy of the CDR3 end, and the germline J gene is used to complete it. V and J are TRBV20-1 and TRBJ2-7, with 7 bases that match TRBD1. The junction had 14 bases not matched to a gene; V was cut back by 3 bases and J by 3 bases. Germline V gene data show CDR1 as DFQATT and CDR2 as SNEGSKA (reference sequence). This CDR3 spans 16 amino acids. The covered CDR3 bases are TGCAGTGCTAGGGATACGACAGGGCCTCGTGGCTACGAG. Its protein product is CSARDTTGPRGYE. The entire CDR3 sequence reads CSARDTTGPRGYEQYF.

There are many counts of this clone. Coverage ceases 3 residues before the CDR3 finishes, and the germline J gene fills in the end. The V gene is TRBV28, the J gene TRBJ2-3; 14 nucleotides match TRBD2. Germline assignment: CDR1 MDHEN and CDR2 SYDVKM. The J segment lost 0 bases and the V segment lost 1 base, leaving 3 bases of the junction unmatched. This CDR3 contains 18 residues. The CDR3 DNA, read in part, is TGTGCCAGCAGTTTATCAGGACTAGCGGGAGGTAGCACAGATACG. It translates to CASSLSGLAGGSTDT. The whole CDR3 region reads CASSLSGLAGGSTDTQYF.

This clone was detected many times. The read halts 3 residues ahead of the CDR3 end, with the missing end drawn from the germline J gene. This chain links TRBV6-4 with TRBJ2-3, with TRBD2 identical over 12 bases. The CDR3 is made up of 15 amino acids. Germline lookup yields CDR1 MRHNA and CDR2 SNTAGT. The V segment lost 4 bases and the J segment 6 bases; nucleotides outside the gene matches: 5. The sequenced CDR3 bases are TGTGCCAGCAGTGCTAGCGGGGGGGCACCCGATACG. Residues: CASSASGGAPDT. The CDR3 in its entirety is CASSASGGAPDTQYF.

This clone has at least ten counts. The CDR3 end lies 3 residues beyond the end of the read and is filled in from the germline J gene. This chain connects TRBV13 to TRBJ1-3, with TRBD1 as a possible D gene (6 bases). This CDR3 has 15 residues. V lost 0 bases and J 3 bases, leaving 9 bases between the germline ends. Germline V lookup: CDR1 PRHDT, CDR2 FYEKMQ (reference sequence). CDR3 DNA, as far as it was read: TGTGCCAGCAGCTTAGGCAGGGGAAGTGGAAACACC. It encodes CASSLGRGSGNT. The whole CDR3 sequence reads CASSLGRGSGNTIYF.

This clone was counted many times. The CDR3 end falls 3 residues outside the read, so it is completed with the germline J gene. This chain uses TRBV20-1 with TRBJ2-5; TRBD2 matches 13 bases. V trimming: 3 bases; J trimming: 5 bases; junction bases outside the gene matches: 3. The CDR3 sequence is 14 residues long. Per germline, CDR1 DFQATT and CDR2 SNEGSKA (reference sequence). The CDR3 sequence is CSARGLAGMETQYF. The CDR3 DNA, read in part, is TGCAGTGCTAGGGGACTAGCGGGGATGGAGACC.

This clone was seen at least ten times. The CDR3 is cut off 3 residues early in the read; its end comes from the germline J gene. The genes are TRBV19 and TRBJ2-1; 7 bases agree with TRBD2. The germline V gene encodes CDR1 LNHDA and CDR2 SQIVND (reference sequence). The ends lost 4 bases at V and 7 bases at J; junction bases unmatched: 7. The CDR3 has 14 residues. The CDR3 spells CASSTIRTRNEQFF. The part of the CDR3 DNA that was read is TGTGCCAGTAGTACCATTCGGACTAGGAATGAG.

The CDR3 DNA, read in part, is TGTGCCAGCAGCTTAGAAAGGACAGGGGTTGGC. This translates into CASSLERTGVG. The whole CDR3 sequence reads CASSLERTGVGYTF. The V gene is TRBV7-2, the J gene TRBJ1-2; 9 bases match TRBD1. From the germline J gene comes the end of the CDR3, since the read stops 3 residues before it. Germline V lookup: CDR1 SGHTA, CDR2 FQGNSA. The CDR3 is made up of 14 amino acids. The ends lost 1 base at V and 7 bases at J; junction bases unmatched: 4.

This clone has at least ten counts. Coverage ceases 3 residues before the CDR3 finishes, and the germline J gene fills in the end. The chain recombines TRBV6-2 or TRBV6-3 with TRBJ1-1; 8 bases are a match to TRBD1. There are 15 residues in the CDR3. In germline, CDR1 is MNHEY, CDR2 SVGEGT. V gave up 4 bases and J gave up 6 bases; unmatched junction bases: 10. This CDR3 is CASSSNLQGGAEAFF. CDR3 DNA, as far as it was read: TGTGCCAGCAGTTCCAACCTACAGGGGGGAGCTGAA.

This clone was seen ten or more times. The DNA ends 3 residues before the CDR3 does, and the rest of the CDR3 is filled in from the germline J gene. The genes are TRBV19 and TRBJ2-7; D gene unclear. V was clipped by 6 bases and J by 2 bases, with 17 bases between them. Germline assignment: CDR1 LNHDA and CDR2 SQIVND (reference sequence). The CDR3 consists of 15 residues. The sequenced part of the CDR3 DNA is TGTGCCAGTAGCGCGTCCCCACTGACAACCTACGAG. As protein: CASSASPLTTYE. The whole CDR3 reads CASSASPLTTYEQYF.

In this sample, this clone turned up many times. The read is 3 residues too short to cover the CDR3 end, so that end is filled in from the germline J gene. This chain joins TRBV6-1 and TRBJ1-2, with 8 bases lining up with TRBD1. V shed 3 bases, J shed 0 bases, and the junction held 3 bases outside the gene matches. The CDR3 totals 15 residues. Germline values: CDR1 MNHNS, CDR2 SASEGT. CDR3: CASSDWTGPNYGYTF. The CDR3 bases that were read are TGTGCCAGCAGTGACTGGACAGGGCCTAACTATGGC.

This clone was counted at least ten times. The CDR3 end falls 3 residues outside the read, so it is completed with the germline J gene. The chain links TRBV6-2 or TRBV6-3 to TRBJ1-5; the D gene is possibly TRBD1 (6 bases). The CDR3 spans 15 residues. Germline V CDR1 and CDR2: MNHEY, SVGEGT. V lost 6 bases to trimming and J lost 4 bases, with 16 bases between them. Incomplete CDR3 DNA: TGTGCCAGCAGCCTCGGAGACAGGTTTAATCAGCCC. Protein sequence: CASSLGDRFNQP. Given in full, the CDR3 is CASSLGDRFNQPQHF.

The table lists this clone with many counts. The CDR3 goes on 3 residues after the read ends, and that part is filled in from the germline J gene. The V call is TRBV5-6, the J call TRBJ2-3, with 9 bases identical to TRBD2. The CDR3 is 13 amino acids. The V and J ends lost 4 bases and 8 bases, in that order; junction bases with no gene match: 5. The germline V gene encodes CDR1 SGHDT and CDR2 YYEEEE. The part of the CDR3 DNA that was read is TGTGCCAGCAGCGGCAATAGCGGGGGTACG. Protein sequence: CASSGNSGGT. In full, the CDR3 reads CASSGNSGGTQYF.

This clone was seen repeatedly, ten times or more. The read ends 3 residues shy of where the CDR3 ends; the end is completed using the germline J gene. V is TRBV19 and J is TRBJ1-2; 7 bases fit TRBD1. Per germline, CDR1 LNHDA and CDR2 SQIVND (reference sequence). The CDR3 loop spans 16 amino acids. V lost 5 bases, J lost 4 bases, and 13 bases stayed unmatched. The CDR3 region is CASSSLDRSALYGYTF. Partial CDR3 DNA: TGTGCCAGTAGTTCCCTGGACAGGTCGGCCCTCTATGGC.

For this clone: The CDR3 is cut off 3 residues early in the read; its end comes from the germline J gene. This chain connects TRBV7-9 to TRBJ1-6; D gene uncertain. This CDR3 has 13 amino acids. Trimming took off 8 bases at V and 7 bases at J, with 12 bases between the two ends. Per germline, CDR1 SEHNR and CDR2 FQNEAQ (reference sequence). The part of the CDR3 DNA that was read is TGTGCCAGCGGTGTGCAGGAGAATTCACCC. It is translated as CASGVQENSP. In full, the CDR3 is CASGVQENSPLHF.